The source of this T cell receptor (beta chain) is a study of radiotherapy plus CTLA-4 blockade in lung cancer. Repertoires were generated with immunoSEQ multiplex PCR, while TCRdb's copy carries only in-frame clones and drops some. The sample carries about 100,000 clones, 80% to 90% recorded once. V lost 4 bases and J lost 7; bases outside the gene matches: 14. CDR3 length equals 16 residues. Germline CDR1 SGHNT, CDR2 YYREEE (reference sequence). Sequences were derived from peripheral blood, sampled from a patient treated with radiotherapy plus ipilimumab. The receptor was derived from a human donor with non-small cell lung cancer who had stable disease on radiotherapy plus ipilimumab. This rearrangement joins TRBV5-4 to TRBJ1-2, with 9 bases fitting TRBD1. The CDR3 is CASSHPIGQGPTGYTF. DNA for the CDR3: TGTGCCAGCAGCCACCCCATTGGACAGGGGCCCACTGGCTACACCTTC.